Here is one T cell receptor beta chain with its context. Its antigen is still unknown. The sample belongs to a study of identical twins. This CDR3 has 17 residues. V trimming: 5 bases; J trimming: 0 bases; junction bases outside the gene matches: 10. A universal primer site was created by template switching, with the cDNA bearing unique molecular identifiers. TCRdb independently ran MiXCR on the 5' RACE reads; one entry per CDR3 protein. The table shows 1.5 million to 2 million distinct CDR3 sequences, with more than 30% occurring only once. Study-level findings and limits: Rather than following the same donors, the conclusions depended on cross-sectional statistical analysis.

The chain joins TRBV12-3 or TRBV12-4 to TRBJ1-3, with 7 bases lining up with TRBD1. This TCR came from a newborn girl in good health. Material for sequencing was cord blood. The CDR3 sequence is CASSPRQGRSSGNTIYF. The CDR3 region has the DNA TGTGCCAGCAGTCCGCGACAGGGACGGAGCTCTGGAAACACCATATATTTT.